These T cell receptor beta chains were read from a single sample in a study of technical replicates of blood from four donors. Produced via immunoSEQ multiplex PCR; TCRdb's table is partial and in-frame only. This table has tens of thousands of clones, less than 97% appearing once. Sequencing was performed on T cells isolated from PBMCs. These receptors were obtained from a human donor in good health. Each CDR3 is given with its conserved first and last residue. The D gene is left open where the match is weak. Part of the rows lack a size; the others show once, few, many or a class for expanded clones.

d_call	clone_size	v_call	j_call	cdr3_aa	cdr3_nt
NA	NA	TRBV5-1	TRBJ2-7	CASSSGQTYEQYF	TGCGCCAGCAGCTCCGGACAAACCTACGAGCAGTACTTC
TRBD1	NA	TRBV4-2	TRBJ2-7	CASSQRTGTSHEQYF	TGTGCCAGCAGCCAAAGGACAGGGACGAGCCACGAGCAGTACTTC
TRBD1	once	TRBV30	TRBJ1-2	CAWSSGTGNGYTF	TGTGCCTGGTCTTCCGGGACAGGGAATGGCTACACCTTC
NA	NA	TRBV7-9	TRBJ1-3	CASSFPFRPRSSGNTIYF	TGTGCCAGCAGCTTCCCCTTCCGACCCCGGAGCTCTGGAAACACCATATATTTT
NA	NA	TRBV29-1	TRBJ1-2	CRSRCSGYGYTF	TGCAGAAGCAGGTGCAGCGGATATGGCTACACCTTC
NA	NA	TRBV18	TRBJ2-3	CASSPSPGRVGDTQYF	TGTGCCAGCTCACCAAGTCCCGGCAGGGTTGGCGATACGCAGTATTTT
NA	NA	TRBV7-9	TRBJ1-3	CASSLPNQGLSGNTIYF	TGTGCCAGCAGCTTACCTAACCAGGGGCTCTCTGGAAACACCATATATTTT
NA	NA	TRBV11-3	TRBJ2-4	CASSPGQSKNIQYF	TGTGCCAGCAGCCCAGGACAGTCTAAAAACATTCAGTACTTC
NA	NA	TRBV4-2	TRBJ1-5	CASSQDILSNQPQHF	TGTGCCAGCAGCCAAGACATTTTGAGCAATCAGCCCCAGCATTTT
NA	NA	TRBV10-3	TRBJ2-1	CATATTDQTYNEQFF	TGTGCCACCGCGACTACAGACCAAACCTACAATGAGCAGTTCTTC
NA	once	TRBV29-1	TRBJ2-2	CSGASGGELFF	TGCAGCGGAGCTTCAGGCGGGGAGCTGTTTTTT